Shown below are 31 T cell receptor beta chains from a single sample sequenced in a study of metastatic and nonmetastatic thyroid tumors. TCRdb re-analyzed the PCR reads using MiXCR. Counted here are 30,000 or so clones, over 15% occurring once; the ten biggest clones make up 4% to 5.5%. Nobody among the patients had been given any treatment before thyroid surgery. The sample comprised blood. The receptor set was obtained from a female donor with papillary thyroid cancer or a benign thyroid nodule (not recorded which). Some clones in this sample may be carry-over from other donors' samples.

This clone was observed a handful of times. The chain couples TRBV28 to TRBJ2-2; 9 nucleotides agree with TRBD2. This CDR3 is built from 19 residues. V shed 10 bases, J shed 0 bases, and the junction held 18 bases outside the gene matches. Germline CDR1 is MDHEN and CDR2 is SYDVKM. The DNA of the CDR3 is TGTGCCATCATCCCGGGACTAGCTACTACGGACGCGAACACCGGGGAGCTGTTTTTT. It translates to CAIIPGLATTDANTGELFF.

This clone has ten or more counts. In the same sample, other DNA sequences code for this CDR3. The chain couples TRBV6-1 to TRBJ1-1; D unclear. Between the trimmed V and J ends, which lost 7 bases and 13 bases, there was a span of 19 bases. This CDR3 spans 12 amino acids. Germline V lookup: CDR1 MNHNS, CDR2 SASEGT. In DNA, the CDR3 is TGTGCCAGCACAAATCTACAGAGCAGGCTTTTCTTT. Translating gives CASTNLQSRLFF.

This clone was observed at least ten times. The CDR3 spells CASSLAGGPGETQYF. CDR3 DNA sequence: TGTGCCAGCAGCTTAGCGGGAGGGCCGGGAGAGACCCAGTACTTC. The J gene is TRBJ2-5, the V gene TRBV7-3; the match to TRBD2 covers 9 bases. The CDR3 is 15 residues long. Germline assignment: CDR1 SGHTA and CDR2 FQGTGA. V lost 2 bases and J lost 4; bases outside the gene matches: 5.

This clone is medium-sized within its sample. The chain combines TRBV20-1 with TRBJ2-1, with 8 bases that match TRBD2. Trimming took 2 bases from V and 0 from J; bases not matched to a gene: 0. CDR1 is DFQATT and CDR2 is SNEGSKA in the germline V gene (reference sequence). The CDR3 loop spans 14 amino acids. The CDR3: CSARLAGSYNEQFF. The CDR3 coding sequence is TGCAGTGCTAGACTAGCGGGCTCCTACAATGAGCAGTTCTTC.

The table lists this clone with many counts. CDR3 nucleotides: TGTGCCAGCAGCCCCTCCGGGCCGCACTATCCGTACTTC. Encoded protein: CASSPSGPHYPYF. This chain uses TRBV3-1 with TRBJ2-7; D remains ambiguous. The V gene's germline CDR1 is LGHDT and CDR2 YNNKEL (reference sequence). V lost 4 bases and J lost 12, with 19 bases in between. This CDR3 is built from 13 residues.

Many counts were recorded for this clone. The chain has TRBV6-5 and TRBJ2-1; 7 nucleotides match TRBD2. V was clipped by 0 bases and J by 7 bases; unmatched bases: 6. CDR1 is MNHEY and CDR2 is SVGAGI in the germline V gene. The CDR3 is made up of 15 amino acids. CDR3 sequence (DNA): TGTGCCAGCAGTTACTCGGGGGGGAGCAAGAATGAGCAGTTCTTC. Translated: CASSYSGGSKNEQFF.

Many counts were recorded for this clone. The V call is TRBV19, the J call TRBJ2-1; TRBD2 agrees at 8 bases. From germline, CDR1 is LNHDA and CDR2 SQIVND (reference sequence). This CDR3 is 16 amino acids long. After removal of 3 bases from V and 2 bases from J, the junction contained 6 bases not matched to a gene. The CDR3 loop is CASSMIAGRTYNEQFF. CDR3 bases: TGTGCCAGTAGTATGATAGCGGGAAGGACCTACAATGAGCAGTTCTTC. Using reference TRBV19 and TRBJ2-1 for the parts outside the CDR3, the full variable domain is DGGITQSPKYLFRKEGQNVTLSCEQNLNHDAMYWYRQDPGQGLRLIYYSQIVNDFQKGDIAEGYSVSREKKESFPLTVTSAQKNPTAFYLCASSMIAGRTYNEQFFGPGTRLTVL.

The sample holds many counts of this clone. CDR3 residues: CSARHSGSIQETQYF. The DNA of the CDR3 is TGCAGTGCAAGGCACAGCGGGAGCATACAAGAGACCCAGTACTTC. The V call is TRBV20-1, the J call TRBJ2-5; TRBD2 matches at 8 bases. Trimming removed 6 bases from V and 2 bases from J; junction bases left unmatched: 11. The germline CDR1 and CDR2 sequences are DFQATT and SNEGSKA (reference sequence). The CDR3 totals 15 residues.

This clone is deemed medium-sized (0.01 to 0.1%). This rearrangement joins TRBV5-1 to TRBJ2-1; 10 bases line up with TRBD2. Unmatched junction bases numbered 14, after V lost 0 bases and J lost 8 bases. Germline V gives CDR1 SGHRS, CDR2 YFSETQ. The CDR3 loop spans 18 amino acids. The CDR3 sequence: CASSLGESGRALDDEQFF. The DNA of the CDR3 is TGCGCCAGCAGCTTGGGAGAGAGCGGGAGGGCCCTCGACGATGAGCAGTTCTTC.

This clone is labeled as medium-sized. The V call is TRBV6-6, the J call TRBJ2-1; D not certain. Germline CDR1 reads MNHNY; CDR2 reads SVGAGI (reference sequence). The V and J ends lost 0 bases and 3 bases respectively, with 9 bases between them. The length of the CDR3 is 15 residues. The DNA for the CDR3 is TGTGCCAGCAGTTACTCTGGCGCAAACTACAATGAGCAGTTCTTC. It specifies CASSYSGANYNEQFF.

Many counts were recorded for this clone. Other DNA sequences within the sample encode an identical CDR3. The chain joins TRBV12-3 or TRBV12-4 to TRBJ1-2, with D uncertain. V lost 2 bases to trimming and J lost 7 bases, with 8 bases between them. This CDR3 has 12 residues. The CDR3 nucleotides are TGTGCCAGCAGTTTATCACGACTTGGCTACACCTTC. Translating it yields CASSLSRLGYTF.

The chain links TRBV7-2 to TRBJ2-7; TRBD2 agrees at 12 bases. Per the germline V gene, CDR1 is SGHTA and CDR2 is FQGNSA. V was pared by 1 base and J by 2 bases, with 12 bases of the junction left unmatched. This CDR3 has 19 amino acids. As DNA, the CDR3 is TGTGCCAGCAGCTTAGTGCGACTAGCGGGAGCAAGGCCCACCTACGAGCAGTACTTC. This gives the protein CASSLVRLAGARPTYEQYF.

Turning to this clone: One junction end disagrees with the germline gene, perhaps due to a read error. This rearrangement joins TRBV6-1 to TRBJ2-5, with 8 positions matching TRBD2. Looked up from germline, CDR1 is MNHNS and CDR2 is SASEGT. CDR3 length: 14 residues. This CDR3 is CASSIGLAEETKYF. CDR3 nucleotides: TGTGCCAGCAGTATTGGACTAGCCGAAGAGACCAAGTACTTC.

At least ten counts were recorded for this clone. The J gene is TRBJ2-1, the V gene TRBV19, with D tentatively TRBD2 (6 bases). The V end was cut by 6 bases, the J end by 0 bases, with 6 bases between. This CDR3 is built from 13 residues. Per the germline V gene, CDR1 is LNHDA and CDR2 is SQIVND (reference sequence). In DNA form, the CDR3 reads TGTGCCAGTAGCGGGAGCTCCTACAATGAGCAGTTCTTC. Residues: CASSGSSYNEQFF.

In this sample, this clone turned up many times. The gene calls are TRBV7-2 and TRBJ2-6; D gene uncertain. The CDR3 has 17 residues. Germline V gene lookup returns CDR1 SGHTA and CDR2 FQGNSA. V lost 5 bases and J lost 0, with 14 bases in between. The CDR3 region has the DNA TGTGCCAGCAGCCAGACTCTTCCCGTCTCTGGGGCCAACGTCCTGACTTTC. Residues: CASSQTLPVSGANVLTF.

This clone occurred many times. The gene calls are TRBV3-1 and TRBJ1-4, with 7 bases aligning to TRBD1. The CDR3 is 12 amino acids. Germline values: CDR1 LGHDT, CDR2 YNNKEL (reference sequence). The J segment lost 10 bases and the V segment lost 3 bases, leaving 2 bases of the junction unmatched. CDR3 protein: CASSHSGGKLFF. CDR3 in DNA: TGTGCCAGCAGCCACTCAGGGGGAAAACTGTTTTTT.

Ten or more counts support this clone. The chain employs TRBV3-1 and TRBJ2-2, with 10 bases aligning to TRBD2. J lost 5 bases, V lost 1 base, and 7 bases had no gene match. The CDR3 is 17 amino acids. Per the germline V gene, CDR1 is LGHDT and CDR2 is YNNKEL (reference sequence). CDR3 DNA sequence: TGTGCCAGCAGCCAAGGGAAGGCTAGCGGGAGAACCGGGGAGCTGTTTTTT. Translating it yields CASSQGKASGRTGELFF.

This clone has a count of ten or more. A much larger clone lies one base from this, so it may be a read error. Other nucleotide sequences in the sample specify the same CDR3. The gene calls are TRBV6-2 or TRBV6-3 and TRBJ2-3, with a weak D call TRBD2 (6 bases). The CDR3 is 13 amino acids. CDR1 and CDR2 (germline): MNHEY, SVGEGT. Trimming took off 8 bases at V and 3 bases at J, with 12 bases between the two ends. In DNA form, the CDR3 reads TGTGCCAGCTTGAATAGCGGAACAGATACGCAGTATTTT. Its translation: CASLNSGTDTQYF.

Worth noting for this clone: A read error is likely, as this CDR3 ends without the conserved phenylalanine or tryptophan. The chain is built from TRBV5-6 and TRBJ2-7; 11 positions agree with TRBD2. The V segment lost 2 bases and the J segment 3 bases; nucleotides outside the gene matches: 4. The V gene's germline CDR1 is SGHDT and CDR2 YYEEEE. The CDR3 spans 15 residues. In DNA, the CDR3 is TGTGCCAGCAGCTTTGCCACTAGCGGGAGCTACGAGCAGTACCTC. This codes for CASSFATSGSYEQYL.

Ten or more counts support this clone. The chain is built from TRBV11-3 and TRBJ1-1, with D maybe TRBD1 (5 bases). V was trimmed by 5 bases and J by 4 bases, leaving 17 bases between them. The CDR3 has 15 residues. In germline, CDR1 is SGHNT, CDR2 YENEEA. The CDR3 is CASSTRQGWVTEAFF. The CDR3 DNA follows: TGTGCCAGCAGCACCCGGCAGGGTTGGGTCACTGAAGCTTTCTTT.

This clone was seen at least ten times. J is TRBJ2-2 and V is TRBV19, with D unresolved. The CDR3 is 12 amino acids. Germline-derived CDR1 and CDR2 are LNHDA and SQIVND (reference sequence). With 11 bases removed from V and 6 bases from J, the gap between germline ends came to 13 bases. This CDR3 reads CASRLGSGELFF. The CDR3 DNA follows: TGTGCCTCAAGGTTGGGATCCGGGGAGCTGTTTTTT.

The sample holds many counts of this clone. Within the sample, other DNA sequences also encode this same CDR3. The gene calls are TRBV3-1 and TRBJ1-4, with 8 bases matching TRBD1. This CDR3 contains 17 residues. The trim removed 4 bases at V and 8 bases at J, leaving 15 bases unmatched. CDR1 is LGHDT, CDR2 YNNKEL, per germline (reference sequence). CDR3 DNA sequence: TGTGCCAGCAGCCCCCAATTCGGACAGGGCGTTCCGGAAAAACTGTTTTTT. Its protein product is CASSPQFGQGVPEKLFF.

This clone was counted many times. The chain has TRBV6-1 and TRBJ2-3; a weak D match, TRBD2 (6 bases). This CDR3 has 16 amino acids. In germline, CDR1 is MNHNS, CDR2 SASEGT. V was cut by 4 bases and J by 2 bases, with 16 bases left in between. CDR3 in DNA: TGTGCCAGCAGTGGTGGGGCGGGACGATACACAGATACGCAGTATTTT. Translated, it gives CASSGGAGRYTDTQYF.

As to this clone: It may be a read error: a sequence one base away is much more abundant. This chain uses TRBV18 with TRBJ1-1; D unresolved. This CDR3 is built from 13 residues. The germline CDR1 and CDR2 sequences are KGHSH and LQKENI. Trimming cost V 3 bases and J 7 bases, with 12 bases left between them. The CDR3 region is CASSPRGRYEAFF. The CDR3 bases are TGTGCCAGCTCACCGCGAGGGAGGTATGAAGCTTTCTTT.

Many counts were recorded for this clone. V and J are TRBV27 and TRBJ2-1; TRBD1 might be the D (7 bases). From germline, CDR1 is MNHEY and CDR2 SMNVEV (reference sequence). This CDR3 is built from 15 residues. With 5 bases removed from V and 3 bases from J, the gap between germline ends came to 14 bases. The CDR3 sequence: CASSPTGRNYNEQFF. DNA of the CDR3: TGTGCCAGCAGTCCGACAGGGAGGAACTACAATGAGCAGTTCTTC.

This clone occurred many times. The chain uses TRBV27 and TRBJ1-2, with D possibly matching TRBD1 (5 bases). CDR1 is MNHEY, CDR2 SMNVEV, per germline (reference sequence). V lost 5 bases to trimming and J lost 0 bases, with 16 bases between them. The CDR3 is made up of 16 amino acids. The chain's CDR3 is CASSPLGTGANYGYTF. DNA of the CDR3: TGTGCCAGCAGTCCGCTCGGGACCGGGGCTAACTATGGCTACACCTTC.

Remarks on this clone: Germline is not matched at one junction end, which may reflect a read error. This chain connects TRBV7-3 to TRBJ2-7, with D unclear. Per germline, CDR1 SGHTA and CDR2 FQGTGA. This CDR3 is built from 15 residues. CDR3 in amino acids: CASSSPPGLYYEQYF. For the CDR3, the DNA is TGTGCCAGCAGTTCGCCGCCGGGCCTCTACTACGAGCAATACTTC.

This clone was detected many times. V is TRBV7-3 and J is TRBJ2-1, with D perhaps matching TRBD2 (5 bases). V was shortened by 5 bases and J by 3 bases, with 17 bases between the two germline ends. This CDR3 comprises 16 residues. The V gene's germline CDR1 is SGHTA and CDR2 FQGTGA. DNA of the CDR3: TGTGCCAGCAGCCCCCAAGCGGTCCCTAGCTACAATGAGCAGTTCTTC. It specifies CASSPQAVPSYNEQFF.

This clone was seen a few times. The chain is built from TRBV28 and TRBJ2-3; the D is unclear. CDR3 length equals 15 residues. Trimming pared 1 base from V and 3 bases from J, leaving 11 bases between. Germline values: CDR1 MDHEN, CDR2 SYDVKM. The CDR3 DNA reads as TGTGCCAGCAGTTTATTATCTGCAGGTACAGATACGCAGTATTTT. Translation: CASSLLSAGTDTQYF.

J is TRBJ1-6 and V is TRBV7-8, with 9 bases fitting TRBD1. The trim removed 5 bases at V and 5 bases at J, leaving 4 bases unmatched. Germline V lookup: CDR1 SGHVS, CDR2 FQNEAQ. This CDR3 contains 15 residues. CDR3 DNA: TGTGCCAGCAGCCGTTGGACAGGGGATAATTCACCCCTCCACTTT. Translation: CASSRWTGDNSPLHF.

By share, this clone counts as medium-sized (0.01 to 0.1%). The chain links TRBV20-1 to TRBJ2-1; 11 positions match TRBD2. Germline CDR1 and CDR2: DFQATT and SNEGSKA (reference sequence). The V segment lost 3 bases and the J segment 4 bases; nucleotides outside the gene matches: 5. The CDR3 is 15 amino acids. The CDR3 here is CSARPGTSGYNEQFF. The DNA of the CDR3 is TGCAGTGCTAGGCCCGGGACTAGCGGTTACAATGAGCAGTTCTTC.